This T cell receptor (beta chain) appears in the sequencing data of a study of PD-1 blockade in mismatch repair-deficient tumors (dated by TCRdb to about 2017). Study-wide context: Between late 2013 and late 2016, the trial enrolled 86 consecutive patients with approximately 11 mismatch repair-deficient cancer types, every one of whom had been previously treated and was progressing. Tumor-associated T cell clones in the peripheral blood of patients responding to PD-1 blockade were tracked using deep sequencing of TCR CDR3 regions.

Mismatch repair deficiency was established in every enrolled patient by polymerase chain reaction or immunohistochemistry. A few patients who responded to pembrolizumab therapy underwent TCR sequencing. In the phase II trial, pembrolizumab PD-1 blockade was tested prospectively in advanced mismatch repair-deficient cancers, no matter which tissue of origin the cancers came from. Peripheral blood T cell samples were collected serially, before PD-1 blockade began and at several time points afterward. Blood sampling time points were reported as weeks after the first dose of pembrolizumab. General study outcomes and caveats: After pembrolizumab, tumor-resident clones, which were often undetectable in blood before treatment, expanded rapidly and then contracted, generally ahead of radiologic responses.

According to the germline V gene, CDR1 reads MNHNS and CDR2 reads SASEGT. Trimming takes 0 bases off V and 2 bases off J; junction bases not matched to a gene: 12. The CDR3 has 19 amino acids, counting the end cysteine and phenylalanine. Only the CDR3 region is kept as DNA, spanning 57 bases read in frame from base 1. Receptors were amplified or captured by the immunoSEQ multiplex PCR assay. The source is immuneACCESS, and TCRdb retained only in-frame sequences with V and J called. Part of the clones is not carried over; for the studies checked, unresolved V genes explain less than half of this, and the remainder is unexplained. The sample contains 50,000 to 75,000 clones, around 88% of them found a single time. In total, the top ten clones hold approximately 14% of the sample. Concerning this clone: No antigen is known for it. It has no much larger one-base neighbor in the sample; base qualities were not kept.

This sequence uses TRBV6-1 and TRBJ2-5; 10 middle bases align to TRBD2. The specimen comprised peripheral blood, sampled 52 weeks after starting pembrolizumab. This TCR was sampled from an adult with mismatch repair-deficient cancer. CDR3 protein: CASSEARWRIAGGQETQYF. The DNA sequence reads TGTGCCAGCAGTGAAGCGCGGTGGAGAATAGCGGGAGGACAAGAGACCCAGTACTTC.